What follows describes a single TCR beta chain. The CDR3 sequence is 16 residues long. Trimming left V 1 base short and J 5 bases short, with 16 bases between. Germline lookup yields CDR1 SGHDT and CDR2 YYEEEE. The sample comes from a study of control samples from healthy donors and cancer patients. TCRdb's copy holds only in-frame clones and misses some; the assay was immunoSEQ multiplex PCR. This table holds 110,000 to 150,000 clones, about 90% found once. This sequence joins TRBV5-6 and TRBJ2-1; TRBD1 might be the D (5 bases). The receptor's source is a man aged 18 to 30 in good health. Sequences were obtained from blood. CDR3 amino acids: CASSLLTQGFNNEQFF. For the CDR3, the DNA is TGTGCCAGCAGCTTGCTAACCCAGGGATTCAACAATGAGCAGTTCTTC.